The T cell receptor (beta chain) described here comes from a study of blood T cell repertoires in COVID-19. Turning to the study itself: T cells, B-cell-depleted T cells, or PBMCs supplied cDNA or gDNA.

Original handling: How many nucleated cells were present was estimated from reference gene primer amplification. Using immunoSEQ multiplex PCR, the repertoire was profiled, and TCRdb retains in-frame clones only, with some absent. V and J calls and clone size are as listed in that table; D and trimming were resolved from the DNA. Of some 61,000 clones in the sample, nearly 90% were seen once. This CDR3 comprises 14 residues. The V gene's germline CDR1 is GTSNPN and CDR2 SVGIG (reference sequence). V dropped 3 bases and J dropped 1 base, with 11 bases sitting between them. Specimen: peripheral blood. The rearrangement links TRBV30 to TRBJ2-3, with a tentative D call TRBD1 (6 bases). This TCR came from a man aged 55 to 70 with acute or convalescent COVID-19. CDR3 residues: CAWRQGIGTDTQYF. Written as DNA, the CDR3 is TGTGCCTGGAGACAGGGTATCGGCACAGATACGCAGTATTTT.